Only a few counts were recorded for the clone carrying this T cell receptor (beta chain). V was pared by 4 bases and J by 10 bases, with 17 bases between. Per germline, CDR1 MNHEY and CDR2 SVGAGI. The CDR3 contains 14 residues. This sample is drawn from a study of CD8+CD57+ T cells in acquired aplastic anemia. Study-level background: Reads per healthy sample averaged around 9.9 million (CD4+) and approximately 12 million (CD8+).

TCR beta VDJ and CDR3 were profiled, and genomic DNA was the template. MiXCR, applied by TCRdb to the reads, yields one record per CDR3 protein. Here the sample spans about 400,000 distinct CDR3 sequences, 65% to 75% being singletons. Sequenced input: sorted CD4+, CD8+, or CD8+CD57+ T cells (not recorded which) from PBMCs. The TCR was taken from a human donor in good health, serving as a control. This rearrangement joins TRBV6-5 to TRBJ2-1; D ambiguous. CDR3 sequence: CASSSSPVRLEQFF. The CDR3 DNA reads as TGTGCCAGCAGTTCTTCACCCGTGAGGCTGGAGCAGTTCTTC.